Following are 28 T cell receptor beta chains from one sample sequenced in a study of T cell repertoires in cytomegalovirus infection. TCRdb reprocessed the reads via MiXCR and lists one record per CDR3 protein. This repertoire shows approximately 240,000 distinct CDR3 sequences, 10% to 15% found once; its top ten account for 1.5% to 2%. Sample: PBMCs. The receptor set was obtained from a human donor in good health (CMV status not recorded). Some clones in this sample may be carry-over from other donors' samples.

This clonotype was seen ten or more times. The V call is TRBV15, the J call TRBJ2-1; 10 positions agree with TRBD2. With V trimmed by 0 bases and J by 3 bases, 5 bases remained unmatched. CDR1 is LNHNV, CDR2 YYDKDF, per germline (reference sequence). This CDR3 spans 17 amino acids. CDR3 coding DNA: TGTGCCACCAGCAGAGAATCGGCTAGCGGGAGCTACAATGAGCAGTTCTTC. Translation: CATSRESASGSYNEQFF.

This clonotype was detected only a few times. This chain links TRBV25-1 with TRBJ2-7; TRBD1 agrees at 9 bases. The length of the CDR3 is 19 residues. Germline V gives CDR1 MGHDK, CDR2 SYGVNS. J gave up 5 bases and V 6 bases, and 23 bases lay outside the gene matches. The CDR3 here is CASSSPLGTGLGGLDEQYF. The DNA of the CDR3 is TGTGCCAGCAGCTCCCCGCTGGGGACAGGGTTGGGGGGGCTTGACGAGCAGTACTTC.

This clonotype was detected ten times or more. The rearrangement uses TRBV7-2 and TRBJ2-3; 8 nucleotides line up with TRBD1. There are 14 residues in the CDR3. Germline CDR1 and CDR2: SGHTA and FQGNSA. Germline trimming cut 5 bases from V and 7 bases from J; bases unmatched to any gene: 8. CDR3 coding DNA: TGTGCCAGCAGCCCGGACAGGGCTATGCATACGCAGTATTTT. This translates into CASSPDRAMHTQYF.

The sample holds many counts of this clonotype. The chain is built from TRBV7-6 and TRBJ2-3; D is ambiguous. Trimming pared 1 base from V and 3 bases from J, leaving 8 bases between. CDR3 length: 14 amino acids. Germline V gene sequence: CDR1 SGHVS, CDR2 FNYEAQ. DNA for the CDR3: TGTGCCAGCAGCTTAGATGCAGCTACAGATACGCAGTATTTT. It is translated as CASSLDAATDTQYF.

This clonotype appeared many times. The chain is built from TRBV19 and TRBJ1-1, with D unresolved. This CDR3 has 13 amino acids. V dropped 3 bases and J dropped 1 base, with 6 bases sitting between them. Germline assignment: CDR1 LNHDA and CDR2 SQIVND (reference sequence). CDR3: CASSISANTEAFF. The CDR3 nucleotides are TGTGCCAGTAGTATCTCGGCGAACACTGAAGCTTTCTTT.

This clonotype was counted between two and nine times. The chain uses TRBV27 and TRBJ2-4; tentatively, D is TRBD1 or TRBD2 (5 bases each). CDR3 length: 12 amino acids. CDR1 is MNHEY and CDR2 is SMNVEV in the germline V gene (reference sequence). V lost 7 bases and J 2 bases, leaving 6 bases between the germline ends. In DNA, the CDR3 is TGTGCCAGCACGGGACCCAAAAACATTCAGTACTTC. Its translation is CASTGPKNIQYF.

This chain links TRBV25-1 with TRBJ1-1; D is ambiguous. The germline V gene encodes CDR1 MGHDK and CDR2 SYGVNS. The CDR3 covers 13 residues. The V gene lost 7 bases and the J gene lost 5 bases, with 14 bases spanning the gap. This CDR3 reads CASNSEARTEAFF. The CDR3 DNA follows: TGTGCCAGCAACTCCGAGGCGAGGACTGAAGCTTTCTTT.

This clonotype was seen many times. The genes are TRBV20-1 and TRBJ1-2; TRBD1 matches at 11 bases. The germline CDR1 and CDR2 sequences are DFQATT and SNEGSKA (reference sequence). Unmatched junction bases numbered 10, after V lost 1 base and J lost 3 bases. This CDR3 has 17 residues. CDR3: CSARALGGTGGYYGYTF. The CDR3 coding sequence is TGCAGTGCTAGAGCCCTAGGCGGGACAGGGGGATACTATGGCTACACCTTC.

Ten or more counts support this clonotype. This chain joins TRBV15 and TRBJ2-1; D not resolved. The germline CDR1 and CDR2 sequences are LNHNV and YYDKDF (reference sequence). The CDR3 covers 16 residues. V lost 0 bases and J 0 bases, leaving 9 bases between the germline ends. The CDR3 sequence: CATSRDPDGSYNEQFF. CDR3 coding DNA: TGTGCCACCAGCAGAGATCCGGACGGCTCCTACAATGAGCAGTTCTTC.

This clonotype was counted many times. The chain joins TRBV7-2 to TRBJ2-7; D call uncertain. The CDR3 has 15 amino acids. V dropped 2 bases and J dropped 2 bases, with 13 bases sitting between them. Germline-derived CDR1 and CDR2 are SGHTA and FQGNSA. In DNA, the CDR3 is TGTGCCAGCAGCTTAAATACTCCGCAAACCTACGAGCAGTACTTC. This codes for CASSLNTPQTYEQYF.

The genes are TRBV30 and TRBJ2-1; the D call may be TRBD1 or TRBD2 (5 bases each). Germline V gene sequence: CDR1 GTSNPN, CDR2 SVGIG (reference sequence). The CDR3 has 14 residues. The V end lost 5 bases, the J end lost 7 bases, and 18 bases lay between the germline ends. CDR3 bases: TGTGCCTGGGGGGGTGGGACCCTGACGAATGAGCAGTTCTTC. Its translation is CAWGGGTLTNEQFF.

At least ten counts were recorded for this clonotype. J is TRBJ2-5 and V is TRBV11-3; D is ambiguous. The CDR3 is 12 amino acids. Germline lookup yields CDR1 SGHNT and CDR2 YENEEA. V was cut by 3 bases and J by 2 bases, with 4 bases left in between. The CDR3 is CASSFRQETQYF. CDR3 in DNA: TGTGCCAGCAGCTTTCGTCAAGAGACCCAGTACTTC.

This clonotype was observed at least ten times. The rearrangement joins TRBV7-2 to TRBJ2-3; D gene uncertain. The CDR3 sequence is 13 residues long. Looked up from germline, CDR1 is SGHTA and CDR2 is FQGNSA. Trimming pared 8 bases from V and 6 bases from J, leaving 15 bases between. The CDR3 sequence is CASGNYYRDTQYF. CDR3 nucleotides: TGTGCCAGCGGAAACTATTATCGTGATACGCAGTATTTT.

V usage is TRBV20-1 and J usage is TRBJ2-3; D is possibly TRBD2 (6 bases). V lost 6 bases to trimming and J lost 8 bases, with 21 bases between them. This CDR3 is 14 amino acids long. The germline gives CDR1 DFQATT, CDR2 SNEGSKA (reference sequence). The CDR3 nucleotides read TGCAGTGCCGTCTCCCTAGCGACGGTTGGTACGCAGTATTTT. Its translation: CSAVSLATVGTQYF.

This chain uses TRBV11-1 with TRBJ2-5; D possibly corresponds to TRBD1 (6 bases). The V end was cut by 2 bases, the J end by 7 bases, with 11 bases between. Per germline, CDR1 SGHAT and CDR2 FQDESV (reference sequence). This CDR3 spans 13 amino acids. CDR3 in DNA: TGTGCCAGCAGCTTACTGGGGGCCTCGACCCAGTACTTC. This encodes CASSLLGASTQYF.

Many counts were recorded for this clonotype. The J gene is TRBJ1-4, the V gene TRBV7-2, with D uncertain. Germline CDR1 reads SGHTA; CDR2 reads FQGNSA. The CDR3 spans 15 residues. V was clipped by 5 bases and J by 6 bases, with 16 bases between them. CDR3 amino acids: CASSPSGGRDEKLFF. CDR3 coding DNA: TGTGCCAGCAGCCCCAGCGGAGGGAGGGATGAAAAACTGTTTTTT.

V usage is TRBV29-1 and J usage is TRBJ2-7; 10 bases line up with TRBD1. Per the germline V gene, CDR1 is SQVTM and CDR2 is ANQGSEA. V gave up 5 bases and J gave up 2 bases; unmatched junction bases: 3. This CDR3 is built from 13 residues. As DNA, the CDR3 is TGCAGCGTTCGCGACAGGGGGCCCTACGAGCAGTACTTC. It is translated as CSVRDRGPYEQYF.

This clonotype was detected many times. This chain joins TRBV6-2 or TRBV6-3 and TRBJ2-2; D remains ambiguous. The V gene lost 7 bases and the J gene lost 4 bases, with 7 bases spanning the gap. The CDR3 totals 12 residues. Germline V lookup: CDR1 MNHEY, CDR2 SVGEGT. This CDR3 reads CASTGSTGELFF. DNA of the CDR3: TGTGCCAGCACCGGTAGCACCGGGGAGCTGTTTTTT.

This clonotype was recorded at least ten times. The chain carries TRBV19 and TRBJ2-3; D is uncertain. The V and J ends lost 4 bases and 2 bases respectively, with 4 bases between them. The V gene's germline CDR1 is LNHDA and CDR2 SQIVND (reference sequence). There are 12 residues in the CDR3. The CDR3 DNA reads as TGTGCCAGTAGTACCGCCACAGATACGCAGTATTTT. The encoded protein is CASSTATDTQYF. Variable domain in full (rest from reference TRBV19 and TRBJ2-3): DGGITQSPKYLFRKEGQNVTLSCEQNLNHDAMYWYRQDPGQGLRLIYYSQIVNDFQKGDIAEGYSVSREKKESFPLTVTSAQKNPTAFYLCASSTATDTQYFGPGTRLTVL.

This clonotype was detected ten times or more. The V gene is TRBV7-2, the J gene TRBJ2-7; D might be TRBD1 (5 bases). This CDR3 contains 13 residues. V was pared by 5 bases and J by 4 bases, with 12 bases between. CDR1 SGHTA and CDR2 FQGNSA come from the germline V gene. The CDR3 region is CASSLRVQYEQYF. CDR3 bases: TGTGCCAGCAGCCTCAGGGTCCAGTACGAGCAGTACTTC.

The sample holds many counts of this clonotype. V usage is TRBV5-1 and J usage is TRBJ2-7; 8 nucleotides match TRBD1. Germline lookup yields CDR1 SGHRS and CDR2 YFSETQ. This CDR3 spans 14 amino acids. V lost 0 bases, J lost 5 bases, and 4 bases stayed unmatched. Written as DNA, the CDR3 is TGCGCCAGCAGCTTGGACAGGGGGTCAGACGAGCAGTACTTC. Protein: CASSLDRGSDEQYF.

This clonotype was observed a few times. The rearrangement joins TRBV12-3 or TRBV12-4 to TRBJ2-6; D is unresolved. The V end was cut by 2 bases, the J end by 2 bases, with 7 bases between. The CDR3 length is 15 residues. CDR3 region: CASSLMATGANVLTF. Here the CDR3 DNA reads TGTGCCAGCAGTTTAATGGCTACTGGGGCCAACGTCCTGACTTTC.

This clonotype was recorded at least ten times. The rearrangement joins TRBV4-2 to TRBJ1-1; TRBD1 aligns across 7 bases. J gave up 5 bases and V 4 bases, and 10 bases lay outside the gene matches. Germline V gene lookup returns CDR1 LGHNA and CDR2 YNFKEQ. This CDR3 comprises 15 residues. The DNA for the CDR3 is TGTGCCAGCAGCCCCCATCCGAGGGGGCGTACTGAAGCTTTCTTT. Amino acid sequence: CASSPHPRGRTEAFF.

CDR3 coding DNA: TGCAGCGTTCGAGACAGATCCGAGCAGTACTTC. Encoded protein: CSVRDRSEQYF. The chain is built from TRBV29-1 and TRBJ2-7; TRBD1 might be the D (5 bases). This CDR3 has 11 residues. V gave up 5 bases and J gave up 6 bases, with 11 bases separating them. Per germline, CDR1 SQVTM and CDR2 ANQGSEA.

V is TRBV28 and J is TRBJ2-5; tentative D call: TRBD2 (5 bases). The CDR3 is 15 amino acids. Trimming took off 5 bases at V and 4 bases at J, with 17 bases between the two ends. The germline V gene encodes CDR1 MDHEN and CDR2 SYDVKM. CDR3 region: CASSVLRAWGETQYF. In DNA form, the CDR3 reads TGTGCCAGCAGTGTGTTGAGGGCCTGGGGAGAGACCCAGTACTTC.

This clonotype appeared many times. This rearrangement joins TRBV5-6 to TRBJ2-7; the D gene is possibly TRBD2 (7 bases). The length of the CDR3 is 15 residues. Trimming removed 5 bases at V and 3 bases at J, with 18 bases between. CDR1 SGHDT and CDR2 YYEEEE come from the germline V gene. CDR3 sequence (DNA): TGTGCCAGCAGTCCCGGGGGGCGGACCCTCTACGAGCAGTACTTC. Residues: CASSPGGRTLYEQYF.

The chain recombines TRBV29-1 with TRBJ2-5; possibly TRBD2 for D (7 bases). Germline CDR1 and CDR2: SQVTM and ANQGSEA. This CDR3 has 14 amino acids. With 4 bases removed from V and 1 base from J, the gap between germline ends came to 13 bases. The CDR3 sequence is CSVGAGAFQETQYF. In nucleotides, the CDR3 is TGCAGCGTTGGGGCGGGGGCGTTCCAAGAGACCCAGTACTTC.

The sample holds many counts of this clonotype. The gene calls are TRBV7-2 and TRBJ2-7; 7 bases line up with TRBD1. Trimming removed 6 bases from V and 10 bases from J; junction bases left unmatched: 9. The CDR3 is made up of 12 amino acids. Germline lookup yields CDR1 SGHTA and CDR2 FQGNSA. The CDR3 sequence is CASSYNRGRQYF. DNA of the CDR3: TGTGCCAGCAGTTACAACAGGGGACGACAGTACTTC.